This entry describes one T cell receptor beta chain. This CDR3 is 17 amino acids long. Assay: immunoSEQ multiplex PCR; the TCRdb copy retains only in-frame clones and omits some. Among about 200,000 clones listed, more than 65% were seen once. This entry is derived from a study of blood T cell repertoires in COVID-19. Study background: Sources were T cells, B-cell-depleted T cells, or PBMCs; the material itself was cDNA or gDNA.

The receptor comes from a human donor in a cohort sampled during active COVID-19. Sequenced: peripheral blood. This sequence joins TRBV21-1 and TRBJ2-7; the table's D gene call, TRBD2, was not cross checked with the DNA. TRBV21-1 is a pseudogene segment. CDR3 coding DNA: TGTGCCAGCAGCAAAAGGAGGGGCGAAGCGGGAAGTTACGAGCAGTACTTC. This translates into CASSKRRGEAGSYEQYF.